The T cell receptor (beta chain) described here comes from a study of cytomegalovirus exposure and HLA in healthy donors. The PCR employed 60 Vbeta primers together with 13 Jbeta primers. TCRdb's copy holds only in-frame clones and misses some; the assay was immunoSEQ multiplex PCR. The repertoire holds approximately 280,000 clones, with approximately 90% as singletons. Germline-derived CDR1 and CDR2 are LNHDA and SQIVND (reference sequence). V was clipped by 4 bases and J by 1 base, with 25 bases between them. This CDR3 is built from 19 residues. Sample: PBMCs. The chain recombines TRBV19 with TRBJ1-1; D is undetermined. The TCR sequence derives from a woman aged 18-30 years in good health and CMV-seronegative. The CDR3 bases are TGTGCCAGTAGTAACGCCCTCTTTGTGGAGTTAGCGTGGAACACTGAAGCTTTCTTT. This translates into CASSNALFVELAWNTEAFF.